These 9 T cell receptor beta chains originate from one sample sequenced in a study of blood T cells in healthy people across ages. PCR was performed a second time for about 7 to 12 cycles using a sample-barcoded 5' primer and a J-beta primer mix. TCRdb analysed the 5' RACE reads with MiXCR anew, one entry per CDR3 protein. The sample lists roughly 800,000 distinct CDR3 sequences, roughly 60% occurring once. Material for sequencing was blood. These receptor sequences come from a man in his thirties or forties in good health.

This chain links TRBV12-5 with TRBJ2-5; 9 nucleotides line up with TRBD1. The closer fit of TRBJ2-7 to the DNA end suggests the J call may be wrong. This CDR3 contains 15 residues. CDR1 is LGHNT, CDR2 FRNRAP, per germline. The CDR3 loop is CASGDYRGQRYEQYF. The CDR3 DNA reads as TGTGCTAGTGGGGACTACAGGGGGCAACGCTACGAGCAGTACTTC.

This clonotype has just one count. A junction boundary mismatches the germline segment, possibly from a read error. The rearrangement links TRBV7-9 to TRBJ1-1; no clear D gene. This CDR3 has 14 amino acids. Germline CDR1 SEHNR, CDR2 FQNEAQ (reference sequence). CDR3 sequence reads: CASGLIPGNTEAFF. Here the CDR3 DNA reads TGTGCCAGCGGCTTAATCCCAGGGAACACTGAAGCTTTCTTT.

The chain is built from TRBV27 and TRBJ2-7, with 8 positions matching TRBD1. The CDR3 consists of 15 residues. Trimming at V came to 2 bases and at J to 2 bases, leaving 5 bases not matched to a gene. CDR1 is MNHEY and CDR2 is SMNVEV in the germline V gene (reference sequence). The chain's CDR3 is CASSLRQGRPYEQYF. CDR3 nucleotide sequence: TGTGCCAGCAGTTTACGACAGGGGCGCCCCTACGAGCAGTACTTC.

The chain employs TRBV29-1 and TRBJ1-2; 9 nucleotides align to TRBD1. The CDR3 contains 12 residues. Trimming cost V 6 bases and J 4 bases; bases outside gene matches: 3. The germline V gene encodes CDR1 SQVTM and CDR2 ANQGSEA. The CDR3: CSVEGQGYGYTF. In DNA form, the CDR3 reads TGCAGCGTGGAGGGACAGGGCTATGGCTACACCTTC.

The gene calls are TRBV7-9 and TRBJ1-1; D is undetermined. Trimming shortened V by 4 bases and J by 3 bases, and 15 bases separated the two germline ends. The germline gives CDR1 SEHNR, CDR2 FQNEAQ (reference sequence). There are 15 residues in the CDR3. The CDR3 loop is CASSSPRGLYTEAFF. CDR3 bases: TGTGCCAGCAGCTCCCCTCGAGGGTTATACACTGAAGCTTTCTTT.

The rearrangement links TRBV20-1 to TRBJ2-5; 10 nucleotides match TRBD1. There are 16 residues in the CDR3. Per germline, CDR1 DFQATT and CDR2 SNEGSKA (reference sequence). V gave up 5 bases and J gave up 11 bases; unmatched junction bases: 20. CDR3 nucleotide sequence: TGCAGTGCTCCATACCCCGGGACAGGGGCAAACAATGAGCAGTACTTC. This codes for CSAPYPGTGANNEQYF.

With respect to this clonotype: A junction end diverges from the germline sequence, so it may reflect a read error. The chain employs TRBV12-3 or TRBV12-4 and TRBJ2-7, with D perhaps matching TRBD1 or TRBD2 (5 bases each). This CDR3 comprises 14 residues. CDR3 DNA: TGTGCCAGCAGGTTAGGGGCCACCGGGGCCGAGCAGTACTTC. This codes for CASRLGATGAEQYF.

The rearrangement uses TRBV5-5 and TRBJ2-5; maybe TRBD2 (6 bases). The CDR3 has 14 residues. The germline V gene has CDR1 SGHKS and CDR2 YYEKEE (reference sequence). V was clipped by 4 bases and J by 4 bases, with 14 bases between them. CDR3 bases: TGTGCCAGCAGCCCGGAGGGCCACGGAGAGACCCAGTACTTC. This sequence encodes CASSPEGHGETQYF.

This clonotype was counted once. The chain has TRBV6-2 or TRBV6-3 and TRBJ2-7, with 7 bases matching TRBD2. V shed 6 bases and J 1 base; nucleotides not matched to a gene: 9. Per the germline V gene, CDR1 is MNHEY and CDR2 is SVGEGT. The CDR3 length is 15 residues. The chain's CDR3 is CASRETGTTSYEQYF. In nucleotides, the CDR3 is TGTGCCAGCAGAGAGACCGGGACTACATCCTACGAGCAGTACTTC.